The rows below give T cell receptor beta chains drawn from one sample of a study of OX40 agonist ivuxolimab in advanced cancers. Assay: immunoSEQ multiplex PCR; the TCRdb copy retains only in-frame clones and omits some. The data contain around 68,000 clones, 86% of them singletons. Here the sequenced sample was CD4+ or CD8+ T cells sorted from blood, taken in a trial of the OX40 agonist ivuxolimab. Every receptor here comes from an adult with an advanced solid tumor such as melanoma, head and neck, liver or kidney cancer. The CDR3 runs from the conserved cysteine through the conserved F or W. A D gene is named only where the DNA matches it firmly. Only some rows state a clone size, as once, few, many or a class for expanded clones.

TRBJ2-5,TRBD2,once,TRBV4-1,CASSQGDLAGVGETQYF,TGCGCCAGCAGCCAAGGGGATCTAGCGGGAGTGGGGGAGACCCAGTACTTC
TRBJ1-5,TRBD1,.,TRBV19,CASSIDTRGRAQPQHF,TGTGCCAGTAGTATAGATACGAGGGGGCGCGCTCAGCCCCAGCATTTT
TRBJ2-1,TRBD2,.,TRBV28,CASSDSGRSYNEQFF,TGTGCCAGCAGTGATAGCGGGAGGTCCTACAATGAGCAGTTCTTC
TRBJ2-5,TRBD2,.,TRBV4-1,CASSLGTSGLQETQYF,TGCGCCAGCAGCCTCGGGACTAGCGGGCTGCAAGAGACCCAGTACTTC
TRBJ2-1,TRBD2,.,TRBV2,CARGGTSLGNEQFF,TGTGCCAGGGGGGGGACTAGCTTGGGCAATGAGCAGTTCTTC
TRBJ1-5,TRBD1,.,TRBV2,CASRPNRGGNQPQHF,TGTGCCAGCCGACCAAACAGGGGGGGCAATCAGCCCCAGCATTTT
TRBJ2-3,.,.,TRBV7-9,CASSPRYRAGSTDTQYF,TGTGCCAGCAGCCCCCGGTATCGGGCGGGGAGCACAGATACGCAGTATTTT
TRBJ1-3,.,.,TRBV11-3,CASSFGNSGNTIYF,TGTGCCAGCAGCTTTGGAAACTCTGGAAACACCATATATTTT
TRBJ2-4,TRBD1,.,TRBV28,CASSPGTVLAKNIQYF,TGTGCCAGCAGTCCGGGGACAGTTTTGGCCAAAAACATTCAGTACTTC
TRBJ2-5,.,.,TRBV15,CATSSPRGGTIQETQYF,TGTGCCACCAGCAGCCCACGCGGCGGGACAATCCAAGAGACCCAGTACTTC
TRBJ2-7,TRBD1,.,TRBV6-4,CASKDRGNEQYF,TGTGCCAGCAAGGACAGGGGGAACGAGCAGTACTTC
TRBJ2-2,.,.,TRBV5-1,CASSFLGSNTGELFF,TGCGCCAGCAGCTTCTTGGGTTCGAACACCGGGGAGCTGTTTTTT
TRBJ2-2,.,.,TRBV30,CAAQGRLNTGELFF,TGTGCCGCCCAGGGGCGGTTGAACACCGGGGAGCTGTTTTTT
TRBJ1-4,TRBD1,.,TRBV2,CASSARQGDEKLFF,TGTGCCAGCAGTGCGCGACAGGGGGATGAAAAACTGTTTTTT
TRBJ2-7,.,.,TRBV7-2,CASSLGFTGTYEQYF,TGTGCCAGCAGCTTGGGGTTTACCGGGACCTACGAGCAGTACTTC
TRBJ2-1,.,.,TRBV29-1,CSVRPNTLNEQFF,TGCAGCGTCCGACCTAACACCCTCAATGAGCAGTTCTTC
TRBJ2-1,TRBD1,.,TRBV7-3,CASSLTPDRGRYEQFF,TGTGCCAGCAGCCTGACCCCTGACAGGGGGCGGTATGAGCAGTTCTTC
TRBJ1-4,.,.,TRBV28,CASSPGGGTNEKLFF,TGTGCCAGCAGCCCCGGGGGCGGTACTAATGAAAAACTGTTTTTT
TRBJ1-2,.,.,TRBV14,CASSQGSGYGYTF,TGTGCCAGCAGCCAAGGGAGTGGGTATGGCTACACCTTC
TRBJ2-5,TRBD1,.,TRBV6-1,CASSESPGQGGETQYF,TGTGCCAGCAGTGAATCCCCAGGACAGGGAGGAGAGACCCAGTACTTC
TRBJ2-1,.,.,TRBV2,CASSKRGVGSYNEQFF,TGTGCCAGCAGTAAGAGGGGGGTCGGTTCCTACAATGAGCAGTTCTTC
TRBJ2-1,TRBD1,once,TRBV28,CASRGQGRSSYNEQFF,TGTGCCAGCAGGGGACAGGGCCGAAGCTCCTACAATGAGCAGTTCTTC
TRBJ2-1,TRBD1,.,TRBV5-4,CASSLDRGLHNEQFF,TGTGCCAGCAGCTTGGACAGGGGGCTACACAATGAGCAGTTCTTC
TRBJ2-7,TRBD2,.,TRBV19,CASSKGLDYFDEQYF,TGTGCCAGTAGTAAGGGACTAGATTATTTCGACGAGCAGTACTTC
TRBJ2-7,TRBD2,.,TRBV10-3,CAISEGTSGSYEQYF,TGTGCCATCAGTGAGGGGACTAGCGGGTCCTACGAGCAGTACTTC
TRBJ1-1,.,.,TRBV27,CASSLGRTAGEAFF,TGTGCCAGCAGTTTAGGGCGGACAGCCGGGGAAGCTTTCTTT
TRBJ2-6,.,.,TRBV5-8,CASSRVLISGANVLTF,TGTGCCAGCAGCCGGGTCCTAATCTCTGGGGCCAACGTCCTGACTTTC
TRBJ2-3,.,.,TRBV5-1,CASSWLRASTDTQYF,TGCGCCAGCAGCTGGCTTCGGGCTAGCACAGATACGCAGTATTTT
TRBJ2-7,.,once,TRBV6-1,CASSEGGAGWSEQYF,TGTGCCAGCAGTGAAGGCGGGGCAGGGTGGTCTGAGCAGTACTTC
TRBJ2-7,.,.,TRBV28,CASSPPGKQYF,TGTGCCAGCAGTCCGCCAGGGAAGCAGTACTTC
TRBJ1-5,.,.,TRBV6-5,CASSQGLSQHF,TGTGCCAGCAGTCAGGGACTTTCCCAGCATTTT
TRBJ1-2,.,.,TRBV6-1,CASLHLGGTNYGYTF,TGTGCCAGCTTACACCTGGGGGGGACTAACTATGGCTACACCTTC
TRBJ2-3,.,.,TRBV27,CASSFTGATDTQYF,TGTGCCAGCAGTTTCACGGGTGCCACAGATACGCAGTATTTT
TRBJ1-5,.,.,TRBV27,CASSNTGFGNQPQHF,TGTGCCAGCAGTAACACCGGATTTGGCAATCAGCCCCAGCATTTT
TRBJ2-5,TRBD2,.,TRBV4-1,CASSRLGRAKETQYF,TGCGCCAGCAGCCGGCTGGGGAGGGCCAAGGAGACCCAGTACTTC